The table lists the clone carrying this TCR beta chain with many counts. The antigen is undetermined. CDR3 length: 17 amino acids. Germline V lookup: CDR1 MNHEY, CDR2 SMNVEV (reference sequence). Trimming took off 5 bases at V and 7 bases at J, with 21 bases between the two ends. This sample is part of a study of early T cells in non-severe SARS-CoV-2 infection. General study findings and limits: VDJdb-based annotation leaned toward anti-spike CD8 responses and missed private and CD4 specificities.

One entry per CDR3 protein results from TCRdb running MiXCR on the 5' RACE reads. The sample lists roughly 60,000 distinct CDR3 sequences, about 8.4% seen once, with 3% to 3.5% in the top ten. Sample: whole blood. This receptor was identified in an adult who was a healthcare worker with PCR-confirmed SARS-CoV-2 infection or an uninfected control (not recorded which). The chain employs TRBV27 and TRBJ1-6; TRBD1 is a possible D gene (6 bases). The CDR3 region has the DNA TGTGCCAGCAGTCTAACCCTCCTCCAGGGGTTAAATTCACCCCTCCACTTT. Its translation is CASSLTLLQGLNSPLHF.